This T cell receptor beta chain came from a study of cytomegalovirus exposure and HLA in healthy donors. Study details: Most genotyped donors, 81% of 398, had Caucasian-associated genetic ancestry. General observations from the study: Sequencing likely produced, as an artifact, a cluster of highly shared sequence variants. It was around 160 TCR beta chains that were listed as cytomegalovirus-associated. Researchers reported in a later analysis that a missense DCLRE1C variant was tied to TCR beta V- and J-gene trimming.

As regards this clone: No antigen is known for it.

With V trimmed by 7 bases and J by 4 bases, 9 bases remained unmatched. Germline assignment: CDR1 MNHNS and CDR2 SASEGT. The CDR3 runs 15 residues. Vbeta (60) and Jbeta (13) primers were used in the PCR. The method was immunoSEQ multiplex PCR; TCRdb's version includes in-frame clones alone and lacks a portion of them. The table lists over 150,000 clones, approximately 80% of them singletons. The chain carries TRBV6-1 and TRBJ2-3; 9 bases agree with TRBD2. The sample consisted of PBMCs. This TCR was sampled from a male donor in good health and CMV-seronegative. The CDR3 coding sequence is TGTGCCAGCACCGAAGTAGCGGGAGAGGCAGATACGCAGTATTTT. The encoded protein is CASTEVAGEADTQYF.